The clone carrying this T cell receptor (beta chain) was seen ten or more times. Its antigen is unidentified. These data originate in a study of early T cells in non-severe SARS-CoV-2 infection. Turning to the study itself: The sequenced material was bulk RNA from unsorted whole blood, and its chains were unpaired. Regarding the study as a whole: Lookups in VDJdb leaned toward anti-spike CD8 responses and missed private and CD4 specificities.

TCRdb re-called the 5' RACE reads through MiXCR, storing one row per CDR3 protein. The repertoire holds about 35,000 distinct CDR3 sequences, with around 3.9% as singletons. Sequenced: whole blood. The source is an adult who was a healthcare worker with PCR-confirmed SARS-CoV-2 infection or an uninfected control (not recorded which).

The CDR3 DNA is TGTGCCAGCAGTTACCGATCCGGGACGCAGTTCTTC. It specifies CASSYRSGTQFF. The rearrangement links TRBV6-2 or TRBV6-3 to TRBJ2-1; D possibly matches TRBD1 or TRBD2 (5 bases each). V lost 2 bases and J 12 bases, leaving 11 bases between the germline ends. The CDR3 loop spans 12 amino acids. Germline values: CDR1 MNHEY, CDR2 SVGEGT.